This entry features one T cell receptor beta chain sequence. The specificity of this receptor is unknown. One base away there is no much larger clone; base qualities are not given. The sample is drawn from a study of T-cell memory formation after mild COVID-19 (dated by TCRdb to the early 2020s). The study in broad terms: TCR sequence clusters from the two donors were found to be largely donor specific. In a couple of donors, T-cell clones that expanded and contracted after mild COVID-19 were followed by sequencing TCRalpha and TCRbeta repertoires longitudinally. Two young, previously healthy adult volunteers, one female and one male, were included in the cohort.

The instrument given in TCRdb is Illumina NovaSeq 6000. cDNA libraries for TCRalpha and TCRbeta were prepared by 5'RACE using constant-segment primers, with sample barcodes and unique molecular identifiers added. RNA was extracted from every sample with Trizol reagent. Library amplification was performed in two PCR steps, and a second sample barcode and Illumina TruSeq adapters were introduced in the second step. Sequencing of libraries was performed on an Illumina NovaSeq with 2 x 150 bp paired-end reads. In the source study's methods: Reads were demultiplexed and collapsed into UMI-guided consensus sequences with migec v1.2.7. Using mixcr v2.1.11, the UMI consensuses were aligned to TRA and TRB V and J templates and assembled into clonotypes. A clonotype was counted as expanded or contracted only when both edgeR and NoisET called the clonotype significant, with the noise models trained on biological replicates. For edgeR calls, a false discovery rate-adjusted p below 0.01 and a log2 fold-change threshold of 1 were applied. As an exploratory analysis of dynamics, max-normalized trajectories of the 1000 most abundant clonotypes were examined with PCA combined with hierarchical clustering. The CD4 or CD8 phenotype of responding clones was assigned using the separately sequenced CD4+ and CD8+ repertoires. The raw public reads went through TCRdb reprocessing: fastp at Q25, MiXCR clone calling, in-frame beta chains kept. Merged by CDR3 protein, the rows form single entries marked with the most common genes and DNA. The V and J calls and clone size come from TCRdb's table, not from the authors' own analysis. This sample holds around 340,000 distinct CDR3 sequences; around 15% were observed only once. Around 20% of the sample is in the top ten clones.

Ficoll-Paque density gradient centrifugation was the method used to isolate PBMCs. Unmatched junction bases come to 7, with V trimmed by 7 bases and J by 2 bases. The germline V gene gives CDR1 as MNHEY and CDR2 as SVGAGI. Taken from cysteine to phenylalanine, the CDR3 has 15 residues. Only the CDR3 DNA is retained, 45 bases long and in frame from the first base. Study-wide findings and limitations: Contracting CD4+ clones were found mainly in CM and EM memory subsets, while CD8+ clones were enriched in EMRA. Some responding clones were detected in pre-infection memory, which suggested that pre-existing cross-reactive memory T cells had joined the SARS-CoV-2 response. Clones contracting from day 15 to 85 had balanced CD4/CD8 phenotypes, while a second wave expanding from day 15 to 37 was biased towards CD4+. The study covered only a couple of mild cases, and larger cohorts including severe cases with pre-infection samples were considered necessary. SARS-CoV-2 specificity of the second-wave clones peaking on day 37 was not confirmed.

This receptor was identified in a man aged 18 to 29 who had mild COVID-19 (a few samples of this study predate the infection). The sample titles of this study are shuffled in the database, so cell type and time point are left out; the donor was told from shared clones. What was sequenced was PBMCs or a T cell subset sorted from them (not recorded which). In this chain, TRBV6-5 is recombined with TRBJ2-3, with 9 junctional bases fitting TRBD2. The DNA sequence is TGTGCCAGCACGCGCAAGCGGGGGGTCACAGATACGCAGTATTTT. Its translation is CASTRKRGVTDTQYF.